These T cell receptor beta chains were read from a single sample in a study of breast tumors, draining lymph nodes, adjacent tissues. TCRdb called the multiplex PCR reads again in MiXCR, with one record for every CDR3 protein. The table includes approximately 230,000 distinct CDR3 sequences, 30% to 35% detected once. What was sequenced was axillary lymph node tissue. Receptors originate from a female donor with breast cancer. Some clones in this sample may be carry-over from other donors' samples. The conserved cysteine and the conserved F or W are not part of the CDR3 here. Part of the rows lack a size; the others show once, few, many or a class for expanded clones.

V	size	J	length	CDR3
TRBV24-1	.	TRBJ2-3	15	ATSDPGLAEPDNEQY
TRBV29-1	many	TRBJ2-5	11	SVDAGTRETQY
TRBV2	.	TRBJ1-2	12	ASSETEESHGYS
TRBV5-1	once	TRBJ1-1	12	ASSPGGKITEAF
TRBV11-1	.	TRBJ2-5	14	ASSLADEAGTDTQY
TRBV2	.	TRBJ2-5	12	ASSEGPIQGTQY
TRBV3-1	.	TRBJ2-1	13	ASSQRPRGVHEQF
TRBV7-2	.	TRBJ2-7	11	ASSYRPAYEQY
TRBV7-9	many	TRBJ2-1	10	ASTASINEQF
TRBV6-2/TRBV6-3	.	TRBJ2-3	12	ASSPQRSTDTQY
TRBV3-1	.	TRBJ1-2	11	ASSERGGEGYT
TRBV20-1	many	TRBJ2-1	11	SARGGPGNEQF
TRBV29-1	.	TRBJ2-5	10	SSYRLRETQY
TRBV11-2	.	TRBJ2-1	13	ASSLGTVLYNEQF
TRBV12-3/TRBV12-4	many	TRBJ2-5	12	ASSPGLVGETQY
TRBV7-9	.	TRBJ1-4	15	ASTLGFRDQFYEQLF
TRBV7-6	many	TRBJ2-2	13	ASHNLGLNTGELF
TRBV7-9	many	TRBJ2-2	11	ASSWGLAGELF
TRBV6-5	.	TRBJ2-1	11	ASRPDRYNEQF
TRBV20-1	many	TRBJ2-7	11	SARTGLSYEQY
TRBV7-2	once	TRBJ1-4	12	ASSLEGSWEKLF
TRBV7-3	.	TRBJ1-6	11	ASSLDGGRTLH
TRBV20-1	many	TRBJ2-5	12	SARVAGEVETQY
TRBV2	many	TRBJ1-2	11	ASRTGQNYGYT
TRBV20-1	.	TRBJ2-5	12	SARDNEGIETQY
TRBV24-1	many	TRBJ2-1	12	ATSDSLDSNEQF
TRBV30	many	TRBJ1-5	14	AWSYGGGNSNQPQH
TRBV5-1	.	TRBJ2-1	13	ASSALGQGADEQF
TRBV4-3	.	TRBJ1-2	14	ASSQDVRDRGYGYT
TRBV2	many	TRBJ2-1	10	ASSEVSDEQF
TRBV18	many	TRBJ1-4	12	ASSPPGRGEKLF
TRBV12-3/TRBV12-4	many	TRBJ2-6	13	ASNARNSGANVLT
TRBV29-1	.	TRBJ1-2	9	SGGQGGGYT
TRBV7-6	many	TRBJ2-7	12	ASSLVQGWGEQY
TRBV29-1	.	TRBJ1-2	10	SVEVGVDGYT
TRBV27	few	TRBJ1-2	13	ASRTLTGYDYGYT
TRBV5-1	.	TRBJ2-3	9	ASSWGDTQY
TRBV6-5	.	TRBJ2-2	12	ASSSQGYTGELF
TRBV20-1	many	TRBJ2-1	14	SGLATDRSSYNEQF
TRBV7-9	many	TRBJ2-7	12	ASSKTGGAYEQY
TRBV5-8	many	TRBJ1-2	13	ASSAGTAANYGYT
TRBV7-9	few	TRBJ1-6	13	ASSLEQAYNSPLH